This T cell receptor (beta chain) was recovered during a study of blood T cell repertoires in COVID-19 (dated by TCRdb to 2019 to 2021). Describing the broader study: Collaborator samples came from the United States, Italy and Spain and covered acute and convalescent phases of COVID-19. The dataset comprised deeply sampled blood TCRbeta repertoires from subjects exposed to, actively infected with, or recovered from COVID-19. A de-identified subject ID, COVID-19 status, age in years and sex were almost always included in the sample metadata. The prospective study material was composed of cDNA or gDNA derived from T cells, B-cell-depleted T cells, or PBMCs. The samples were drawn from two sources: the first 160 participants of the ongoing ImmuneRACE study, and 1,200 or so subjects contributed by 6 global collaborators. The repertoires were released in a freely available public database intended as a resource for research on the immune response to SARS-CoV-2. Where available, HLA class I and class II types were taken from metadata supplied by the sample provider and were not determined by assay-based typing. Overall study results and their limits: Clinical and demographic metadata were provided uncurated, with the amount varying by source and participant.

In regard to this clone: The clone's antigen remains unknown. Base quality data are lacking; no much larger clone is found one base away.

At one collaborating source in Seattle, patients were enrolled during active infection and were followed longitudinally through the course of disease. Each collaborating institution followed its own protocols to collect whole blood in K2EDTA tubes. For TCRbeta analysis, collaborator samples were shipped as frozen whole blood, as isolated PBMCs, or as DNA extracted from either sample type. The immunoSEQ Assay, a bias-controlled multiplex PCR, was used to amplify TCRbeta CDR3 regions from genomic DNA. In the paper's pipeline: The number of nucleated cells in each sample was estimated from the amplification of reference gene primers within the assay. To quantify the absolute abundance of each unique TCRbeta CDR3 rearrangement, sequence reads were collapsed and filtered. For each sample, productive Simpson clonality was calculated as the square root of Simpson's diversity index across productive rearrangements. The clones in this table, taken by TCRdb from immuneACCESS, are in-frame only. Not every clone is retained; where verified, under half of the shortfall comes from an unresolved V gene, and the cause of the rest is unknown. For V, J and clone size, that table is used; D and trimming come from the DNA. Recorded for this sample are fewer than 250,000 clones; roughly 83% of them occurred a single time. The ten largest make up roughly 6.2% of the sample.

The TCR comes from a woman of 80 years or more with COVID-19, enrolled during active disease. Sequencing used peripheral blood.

The CDR3 region reads CASSEAGGLNTEAFF. The nucleotide sequence reads TGTGCCAGCAGTGAAGCCGGGGGACTGAACACTGAAGCTTTCTTT. The chain is encoded by TRBV6-1 joined to TRBJ1-1, with TRBD1 as a weak D call on 5 bases. At the junction V is shortened by 0 bases and J by 0 bases, with 8 bases in between. The germline V gene provides CDR1 MNHNS and CDR2 SASEGT. Its CDR3 holds 15 amino acids, cysteine through phenylalanine. Of the read, only the CDR3 DNA is kept; its 45 bases are in frame from base 1.